Described below is a single TCR beta chain sequence and its context. Its matching antigen is unknown. The conserved phenylalanine or tryptophan normally closing the CDR3 is absent here, so this likely arose from a read error. Trimming took 11 bases from V and 3 from J, leaving 15 bases between them. This CDR3 comprises 13 residues. Germline V gives CDR1 ENHRY, CDR2 SYGVKD. Ahead of thyroid surgery, no patient had received treatment of any kind. The record originates from a study of metastatic and nonmetastatic thyroid tumors. Turning to the study itself: It was across blood and tumor or nodule tissue from malignant and benign thyroid patients that repertoires were compared.

In the original processing: Variation in CDR3 across clinicopathological groups served as the basis for constructing a distant-metastasis classifier in papillary thyroid cancer. TCRdb re-clonotyped the PCR reads via MiXCR. These V and J calls originate from TCRdb's pipeline instead of the authors' own analysis. In the table there are roughly 6,800 clones, 19% of which are singletons. Notes on the study in general: TCR beta diversity was reportedly significantly higher in malignant thyroid tumors than benign nodules, in blood and tumor.

The origin of this receptor is a female donor with papillary thyroid cancer or a benign thyroid nodule (not recorded which). Some clones in this sample may be carry-over from other donors' samples. What was sequenced was adjacent normal tissue. The V gene is TRBV10-3, the J gene TRBJ2-3; unclear D gene. The CDR3 region is CAGTSSSTDTQYL. In DNA form, the CDR3 reads TGTGCCGGAACCAGTAGTTCTACAGATACGCAGTATCTT.